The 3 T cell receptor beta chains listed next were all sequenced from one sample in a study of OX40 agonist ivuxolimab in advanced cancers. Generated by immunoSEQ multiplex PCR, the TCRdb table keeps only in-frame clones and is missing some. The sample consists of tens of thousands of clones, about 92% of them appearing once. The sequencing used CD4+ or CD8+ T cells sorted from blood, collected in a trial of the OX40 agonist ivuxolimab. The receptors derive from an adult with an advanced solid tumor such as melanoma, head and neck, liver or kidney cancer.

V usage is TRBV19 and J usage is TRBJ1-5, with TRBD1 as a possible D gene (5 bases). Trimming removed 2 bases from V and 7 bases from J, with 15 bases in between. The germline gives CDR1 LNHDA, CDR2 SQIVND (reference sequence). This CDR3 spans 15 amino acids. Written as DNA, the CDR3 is TGTGCCAGTAGTATAAAGCCGGGGGTGGGACAGCCCCAGCATTTT. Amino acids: CASSIKPGVGQPQHF.

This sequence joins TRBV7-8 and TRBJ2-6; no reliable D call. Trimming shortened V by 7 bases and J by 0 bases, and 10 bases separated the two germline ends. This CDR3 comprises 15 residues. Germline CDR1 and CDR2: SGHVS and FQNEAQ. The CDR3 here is CASTIAGSGANVLTF. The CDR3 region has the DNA TGTGCCAGCACCATTGCTGGCTCTGGGGCCAACGTCCTGACTTTC.

For the CDR3, the DNA is TGTGCCAGCAGCCTAGACAGGGGTACTTCACCCCTCCACTTT. The encoded protein is CASSLDRGTSPLHF. The V gene is TRBV7-8, the J gene TRBJ1-6, with TRBD1 matching 8 bases. From germline, CDR1 is SGHVS and CDR2 FQNEAQ. V was clipped by 5 bases and J by 9 bases; unmatched bases: 6. The length of the CDR3 is 14 residues.